A selection of T cell receptor beta chains follows, all from one sample in a study of immune cell composition in non-small cell lung cancer. Repertoires were generated with immunoSEQ multiplex PCR, while TCRdb's copy carries only in-frame clones and drops some. In the table there are around 6,000 clones, roughly 80% of which are singletons. The sequencing sample was made of non-adjacent lung tissue. The source of these receptors is a human donor with non-small cell lung cancer. CDR3s include the opening cysteine and the closing phenylalanine or tryptophan. A D gene is named only where the DNA matches it firmly. Only some rows state a clone size, as once, few, many or a class for expanded clones.

TRBD2 | TRBJ2-7 | - | 14 | TRBV5-1 | TGCGCCAGCAGCTTGATTAGCGGGGCCTACGAGCAGTACTTC | CASSLISGAYEQYF
TRBD2 | TRBJ2-7 | - | 17 | TRBV27 | TGTGCCAGCAGTTTAGGGGGACTAGCGGGAGGGTTCGACGAGCAGTACTTC | CASSLGGLAGGFDEQYF
TRBD1 | TRBJ1-2 | - | 13 | TRBV19 | TGTGCCAGTAGTCTCACAGGGGTAGAGGGCTACACCTTC | CASSLTGVEGYTF
- | TRBJ2-2 | - | 14 | TRBV6-4 | TGTGCCAGCAGTGTCAGGGGGGACACCGGGGAGCTGTTTTTT | CASSVRGDTGELFF
- | TRBJ2-7 | - | 14 | TRBV10-2 | TGCGCCAGCAGTGAACAGGTCCTCACCTACGAGCAGTACTTC | CASSEQVLTYEQYF
TRBD2 | TRBJ2-7 | few | 13 | TRBV2 | TGTGCCAGCAGTGGTGGGGGGGTACACGAGCAGTACTTC | CASSGGGVHEQYF
TRBD2 | TRBJ2-3 | - | 15 | TRBV5-1 | TGCGCCAGCAGTACAGAGACTAGCAGCACAGATACGCAGTATTTT | CASSTETSSTDTQYF
- | TRBJ2-2 | - | 15 | TRBV10-3 | TGTGCCATCAGTGAGTCGGCGGGGAACACCGGGGAGCTGTTTTTT | CAISESAGNTGELFF
- | TRBJ1-5 | - | 13 | TRBV7-9 | TGTGCCAGCAGCCCGACAATTAATCAGCCCCAGCATTTT | CASSPTINQPQHF
TRBD2 | TRBJ2-1 | - | 18 | TRBV11-2 | TGTGCCAGCAGCTCGCGACTAGCGGGGATGGGCTCCTACAATGAGCAGTTCTTC | CASSSRLAGMGSYNEQFF
TRBD2 | TRBJ2-4 | - | 16 | TRBV2 | TGTGCCAGCAGCCCAAGAGCGGGAGAGGCCAAAAACATTCAGTACTTC | CASSPRAGEAKNIQYF
- | TRBJ1-1 | - | 16 | TRBV18 | TGTGCCAGCTCACCTCGCTCATCACAGGGAAGCACTGAAGCTTTCTTT | CASSPRSSQGSTEAFF
TRBD2 | TRBJ2-3 | - | 15 | TRBV9 | TGTGCCAGCAGCGTGCGCGGGGGGAGCCCAGATACGCAGTATTTT | CASSVRGGSPDTQYF
TRBD2 | TRBJ2-1 | few | 15 | TRBV28 | TGTGCCAGCAGTTTAATTGCGGGAGGTAACAATGAGCAGTTCTTC | CASSLIAGGNNEQFF
- | TRBJ1-1 | - | 14 | TRBV2 | TGTGCCAGCAGCGACAGGACAAGGAACACTGAAGCTTTCTTT | CASSDRTRNTEAFF
TRBD2 | TRBJ2-1 | - | 16 | TRBV7-2 | TGTGCCAGCAGATTGGATAGCGGGATGATCTACAATGAGCAGTTCTTC | CASRLDSGMIYNEQFF
- | TRBJ2-2 | once | 16 | TRBV9 | TGTGCCAGCAGCGTAGTATCACAGATAAACACCGGGGAGCTGTTTTTT | CASSVVSQINTGELFF
- | TRBJ1-2 | - | 15 | TRBV4-3 | TGCGCCAGCAGCCAATTCCGGCAGGGGCAAGTTGGCTACACCTTC | CASSQFRQGQVGYTF
TRBD1 | TRBJ2-7 | few | 13 | TRBV6-5 | TGTGCCAGCAGGATGACAGGGGGCGCTTCTCAGTACTTC | CASRMTGGASQYF
TRBD1 | TRBJ2-2 | - | 16 | TRBV19 | TGTGCCAGTAGTACTTGGGACAGGGGGTACACCGGGGAGCTGTTTTTT | CASSTWDRGYTGELFF
TRBD1 | TRBJ2-3 | - | 16 | TRBV5-4 | TGTGCCAGCAGCTTTGACAGGGGGCTGGGGAAAGATACGCAGTATTTT | CASSFDRGLGKDTQYF
TRBD2 | TRBJ2-1 | - | 19 | TRBV4-1 | TGCGCCAGCAGCCACCCGGGACTAGCGGGGGGGCCAGATCGAAATGAGCAGTTCTTC | CASSHPGLAGGPDRNEQFF
TRBD1 | TRBJ2-2 | - | 17 | TRBV4-3 | TGCGCCAGCAGCCAAGATGGAGGACAGGGATACACCGGGGAGCTGTTTTTT | CASSQDGGQGYTGELFF
TRBD1 | TRBJ1-1 | - | 14 | TRBV30 | TGTGCCTGGAGTAGTGGACAGGGATCCACTGAAGCTTTCTTT | CAWSSGQGSTEAFF
TRBD1 | TRBJ2-1 | once | 13 | TRBV7-8 | TGTGCCAGCAGCTTAGAGGGGGCGAATGAGCAGTTCTTC | CASSLEGANEQFF
- | TRBJ2-1 | - | 16 | TRBV28 | TGTGCCAGCAGAGCATCCGGGTTTAGCTCCTACAATGAGCAGTTCTTC | CASRASGFSSYNEQFF
TRBD1 | TRBJ1-5 | - | 11 | TRBV6-1 | TGTGCCACCGGGACAGATCAGCCCCAGCATTTT | CATGTDQPQHF
- | TRBJ2-5 | - | 15 | TRBV18 | TGTGCCAGCTCACCAAACTCCCAACTCCAAGAGACCCAGTACTTC | CASSPNSQLQETQYF
TRBD1 | TRBJ2-5 | - | 17 | TRBV19 | TGTGCCAGTAGTAGCGGGTGGGGGACAGCGTACCAAGAGACCCAGTACTTC | CASSSGWGTAYQETQYF
- | TRBJ2-1 | few | 17 | TRBV7-9 | TGTGCCAGCAGCTCTTCGCCTAGCCGGAAACCCTACAATGAGCAGTTCTTC | CASSSSPSRKPYNEQFF
- | TRBJ1-5 | - | 14 | TRBV10-3 | TGTGCCATCAGCGGGGGTAACTACGATCAGCCCCAGCATTTT | CAISGGNYDQPQHF
- | TRBJ2-1 | - | 15 | TRBV2 | TGTGCCAGCAGTGAAGCCCGGGGGTCTTTCAATGAGCAGTTCTTC | CASSEARGSFNEQFF
TRBD2 | TRBJ2-7 | few | 15 | TRBV19 | TGTGCCAGTAGTATCGGTGGGGACGGCGGGGGCGAGCAGTACTTC | CASSIGGDGGGEQYF
- | TRBJ2-4 | - | 11 | TRBV20-1 | TGCAGTGCTAGGGGGCGAGACATTCAGTACTTC | CSARGRDIQYF
TRBD2 | TRBJ2-5 | - | 15 | TRBV7-9 | TGTGCCAGCAGCTTAGTACTAGCGGGAAAAGAGACCCAGTACTTC | CASSLVLAGKETQYF
TRBD1 | TRBJ1-3 | - | 14 | TRBV6-6 | TGTGCCAGCAGGACACAGGGGTCTGGAAACACCATATATTTT | CASRTQGSGNTIYF
- | TRBJ1-6 | medium-sized | 14 | TRBV9 | TGTGCCAGCAGCGTAGGGACATATAATTCACCCCTCCACTTT | CASSVGTYNSPLHF
- | TRBJ2-7 | - | 14 | TRBV14 | TGTGCCAGCAGCCAAGTAACAGGAAGATACGAGCAGTACTTC | CASSQVTGRYEQYF
TRBD1 | TRBJ2-4 | - | 16 | TRBV27 | TGTGCCAGCAGTCGCAACGCCGGACAGGTACAAAACATTCAGTACTTC | CASSRNAGQVQNIQYF
- | TRBJ1-2 | - | 15 | TRBV30 | TGTGCCTGGAGTGGATCCGGGATTTCGTTAAATGGCTACACCTTC | CAWSGSGISLNGYTF
TRBD2 | TRBJ2-7 | - | 15 | TRBV6-1 | TGTGCCAGCAGTGAAAGGACTAGCGGGATCAACGAGCAGTACTTC | CASSERTSGINEQYF
TRBD2 | TRBJ2-7 | - | 19 | TRBV12-5 | TGTGCTAGTGGTTTGGTCCCTTCCGGGACTAGCGGGAAGTTCTACGAGCAGTACTTC | CASGLVPSGTSGKFYEQYF
- | TRBJ1-1 | - | 14 | TRBV11-2 | TGTGCCAGCAGCTTATCGTGGTCGGACACTGAAGCTTTCTTT | CASSLSWSDTEAFF
- | TRBJ2-7 | - | 10 | TRBV29-1 | TGCAGCGTTGCTGAGTACGAGCAGTACTTC | CSVAEYEQYF
TRBD2 | TRBJ2-5 | once | 15 | TRBV19 | TGTGCCAGTAGTATGATAGCGGGGGTCCAAGAGACCCAGTACTTC | CASSMIAGVQETQYF
- | TRBJ2-3 | once | 13 | TRBV5-1 | TGCGCCAGCAGCTTGGGTACCACAGATGCGCAGTATTTT | CASSLGTTDAQYF
- | TRBJ2-5 | - | 15 | TRBV11-2 | TGTGCCAGCAGTTACAGGCTAGCGTACCAAGAGACCCAGTACTTC | CASSYRLAYQETQYF